This TCR beta chain was sequenced during a study of T cell responses to AZD1222 COVID-19 vaccine. Findings and limits, study-wide: Distributed over spike, vaccine-associated CD4 TCRs predominated at 160-218 and 743-854. Nearly half of unique spike-specific TCRs reportedly avoided B.1.351 and B.1.1.7 mutated regions. Clonal diversity was possibly underestimated, and the donors were mostly white British, with more females. No day 14 peak samples; only post-peak repertoires were characterized.

Regarding this clone: Its antigen is unknown.

The repertoire was sequenced with immunoSEQ multiplex PCR; TCRdb's copy has only in-frame clones and lacks some. The profile shows approximately 93,000 clones, about 88% of them singletons. The CDR3 sequence is 15 residues long. Germline V gene data show CDR1 as SGHDN and CDR2 as FVKESK. The ends were cut back, 9 bases at V and 5 bases at J, with 19 bases in the middle. The J gene is TRBJ1-4, the V gene TRBV14; unclear D gene. The sequence was collected from an adult who received the AZD1222 COVID-19 vaccine. Sequenced material: peripheral blood, taken 28 days after the second AZD1222 dose. In nucleotides, the CDR3 is TGTGCCAGTAGCACGAATGGGTTGGCCAATGAAAAACTGTTTTTT. Translation gives CASSTNGLANEKLFF.